The text below deals with one T cell receptor (beta chain). Its specificity is unknown. The assay was immunoSEQ multiplex PCR, and TCRdb's table has in-frame clones only and misses some. The repertoire includes just under 65,000 clones, 84% of them detected once, and 7.5% to 10% sits in the top ten. This CDR3 contains 19 residues. The V and J ends lost 4 bases and 2 bases, in that order; junction bases with no gene match: 15. The germline V gene has CDR1 SGHVS and CDR2 FQNEAQ. This specimen belongs to a study of OX40 agonist ivuxolimab in advanced cancers. Overall study results and limits: The study did not work out the antigen specificity of the expanded peripheral T cells. Researchers report that CD8+ T cells had, on average, more expanded clones than CD4+.

The material sequenced was CD4+ or CD8+ T cells sorted from blood, taken in a trial of the OX40 agonist ivuxolimab. The chain joins TRBV7-8 to TRBJ2-5, with 11 bases fitting TRBD1. This sequence was found in an adult with an advanced solid tumor such as melanoma, head and neck, liver or kidney cancer. The CDR3 reads CASSWSLNRDRGNQETQYF. As DNA, the CDR3 is TGTGCCAGCAGCTGGTCCCTCAACCGGGACAGGGGGAATCAAGAGACCCAGTACTTC.